Listed below are T cell receptor beta chains from one sample, sequenced in a study of prognosis after radiotherapy for stage I lung cancer. TCRdb called the multiplex PCR reads again in MiXCR, with one record for every CDR3 protein. The sample lists approximately 20,000 distinct CDR3 sequences, around two fifths occurring once. Sequenced here: PBMCs, sampled before or after stereotactic body radiation therapy (not recorded which). The receptor set was obtained from a donor at least 50 years old with non-small cell lung cancer. The CDR3 runs from the conserved cysteine through the conserved F or W. D genes are given only for firm matches. Clone size is given for some rows only: seen once, a few or many times, or a class if the clone is expanded.

CDR3 | DNA | D | size | J | V
CASSPRRNQPQHF | TGTGCCAGCAGTCCCCGGAGAAATCAGCCCCAGCATTTT | - | many | TRBJ1-5 | TRBV6-1
CASSFVQGFTEAFF | TGTGCCAGTTCCTTCGTGCAGGGCTTTACTGAAGCTTTCTTT | - | many | TRBJ1-1 | TRBV19
CASSPGVSRLVEQYF | TGTGCCAGCAGCCCTGGGGTGAGTAGGTTAGTGGAGCAGTACTTC | - | - | TRBJ2-7 | TRBV28
CASRTGELLGTEAFF | TGCGCCAGCAGGACAGGTGAGCTCTTGGGCACTGAAGCTTTCTTT | - | many | TRBJ1-1 | TRBV5-1
CASSLGQNYEQYF | TGTGCCAGCAGCTTAGGACAGAACTACGAGCAGTACTTC | - | many | TRBJ2-7 | TRBV7-6
CASSLTLGQGRIF | TGCGCCAGCAGCCTCACCCTAGGACAGGGGCGAATCTTC | TRBD1 | many | TRBJ2-7 | TRBV4-1
CSARAGEQGYQETQYF | TGCAGTGCTAGAGCGGGCGAACAGGGATACCAAGAGACCCAGTACTTC | - | many | TRBJ2-5 | TRBV20-1
CASSGLVGETQYF | TGTGCCAGCAGTGGTTTAGTCGGTGAGACCCAGTACTTC | - | - | TRBJ2-5 | TRBV2
CAWNSQGGNSPLHF | TGTGCCTGGAATTCACAGGGCGGTAATTCACCCCTCCACTTT | - | - | TRBJ1-6 | TRBV30
CASSWDRNTEAFF | TGTGCCAGCAGCTGGGACAGGAACACTGAAGCTTTCTTT | TRBD1 | many | TRBJ1-1 | TRBV7-3
CASRNGQGSYNEQFF | TGCGCCAGCAGGAACGGACAGGGTTCCTACAATGAGCAGTTCTTC | TRBD1 | many | TRBJ2-1 | TRBV5-1
CSARDPARGAQTGEQYF | TGCAGTGCTAGAGATCCGGCCCGTGGGGCCCAAACCGGCGAGCAGTACTTC | - | many | TRBJ2-7 | TRBV20-1
CASSMTEITDTQYF | TGTGCCAGCAGTATGACAGAAATCACAGATACGCAGTATTTT | - | many | TRBJ2-3 | TRBV12-3/TRBV12-4
CASSIPPTLSYNSPLHF | TGTGCCAGTAGTATACCCCCGACGCTCTCCTATAATTCACCCCTCCACTTT | - | many | TRBJ1-6 | TRBV19
CSARPLAGVTDTQYF | TGCAGTGCTAGGCCCCTAGCGGGAGTAACAGATACGCAGTATTTT | TRBD2 | many | TRBJ2-3 | TRBV20-1
CASSFTGGNTDTQYF | TGTGCCAGCAGCTTTACAGGGGGGAACACAGATACGCAGTATTTT | TRBD1 | many | TRBJ2-3 | TRBV7-3
CASSPRGGRTLHF | TGTGCCAGCAGTCCCCGGGGGGGCCGGACCCTCCACTTT | - | medium-sized | TRBJ1-6 | TRBV6-1
CASSEEGTDTQYF | TGTGCCAGCAGCGAGGAGGGCACAGATACGCAGTATTTT | - | medium-sized | TRBJ2-3 | TRBV6-4
CASGTSGAAEETQYF | TGTGCCAGTGGGACTAGCGGGGCCGCTGAAGAGACCCAGTACTTC | TRBD2 | many | TRBJ2-5 | TRBV3-1
CASSLRAGEQETQYF | TGTGCCAGCAGCTTAAGGGCGGGAGAACAAGAGACCCAGTACTTC | TRBD2 | once | TRBJ2-5 | TRBV7-3
CASSYVRGRSAFF | TGTGCCAGCAGTTACGTCCGGGGGCGATCGGCTTTCTTT | - | many | TRBJ1-1 | TRBV6-5
CASMGWGRLNEQFF | TGTGCCAGCATGGGCTGGGGGAGACTCAATGAGCAGTTCTTC | - | once | TRBJ2-1 | TRBV6-2/TRBV6-3
CASSRTSGYTDTQYF | TGTGCCAGCAGTCGGACTAGCGGTTACACAGATACGCAGTATTTT | TRBD2 | many | TRBJ2-3 | TRBV28
CASSLSGLNTEAFF | TGTGCCAGCAGCTTGTCAGGATTGAACACTGAAGCTTTCTTT | - | many | TRBJ1-1 | TRBV7-9
CARLNTAQNTEAFF | TGTGCCAGACTAAACACAGCACAGAACACTGAAGCTTTCTTT | - | - | TRBJ1-1 | TRBV28
CASSLTGEKLFF | TGTGCCAGCAGCCTCACTGGGGAAAAACTGTTTTTT | - | many | TRBJ1-4 | TRBV3-1
CASSFAGNTEAFF | TGTGCCAGCAGCTTCGCAGGGAACACTGAAGCTTTCTTT | - | - | TRBJ1-1 | TRBV11-3
CASSPLGGYGYTF | TGTGCCAGCTCACCACTGGGGGGCTATGGCTACACCTTC | - | many | TRBJ1-2 | TRBV18
CASSPTFSGSPVNYEQYF | TGTGCCAGCAGCCCCACCTTTAGCGGGAGTCCGGTTAACTACGAGCAGTACTTC | TRBD2 | many | TRBJ2-7 | TRBV4-2
CASSQDRANYGYTF | TGTGCCAGCAGTCAGGACAGGGCTAACTATGGCTACACCTTC | TRBD1 | few | TRBJ1-2 | TRBV28
CASSPGHLYSATGELVF | TGCGCCAGCAGCCCGGGTCACCTTTATTCGGCCACCGGGGAGCTGGTTTTT | - | - | TRBJ2-2 | TRBV5-1